Below, 32 T cell receptor beta chains from the same sample are listed, as sequenced in a study of shared clonotypes between healthy human individuals. Only in-frame clones appear in the TCRdb table, and some are missing; sequencing was by immunoSEQ multiplex PCR. Among about 2.2 million clones listed, around 93% were seen once. Naive CD8 cells lacked CD45RO and underwent positive selection for CCR7, leaving out terminally differentiated effector memory CD45RA+ cells. The sequencing input was naive CD8+ T cells from PBMCs. These receptors were obtained from a man younger than 35 in good health. Some clones in this sample may be carry-over from other donors' samples.

V and J are TRBV30 and TRBJ1-3; D ambiguous. V shed 1 base and J shed 2 bases, with 6 bases lying between them. CDR3 length equals 13 residues. Germline V lookup: CDR1 GTSNPN, CDR2 SVGIG (reference sequence). CDR3 amino acids: CAWSGAAGNTIYF. The CDR3 region has the DNA TGTGCCTGGAGTGGGGCAGCTGGAAACACCATATATTTT.

The chain couples TRBV7-6 to TRBJ1-1; TRBD1 matches at 9 bases. Unmatched junction bases numbered 6, after V lost 6 bases and J lost 1 base. This CDR3 has 15 amino acids. Germline CDR1 is SGHVS and CDR2 is FNYEAQ. CDR3 sequence: CASRRGTGRNTEAFF. The CDR3 region has the DNA TGTGCCAGCAGACGGGGGACAGGGAGGAACACTGAAGCTTTCTTT.

The genes are TRBV11-2 and TRBJ2-4; D gene uncertain. V was cut by 6 bases and J by 8 bases, with 8 bases left in between. The CDR3 is 11 residues long. Germline CDR1 SGHAT, CDR2 FQNNGV. The CDR3 region has the DNA TGTGCCAGCAGATCGTGGGACATTCAGTACTTC. Translated: CASRSWDIQYF.

This chain links TRBV7-6 with TRBJ2-3; a weak D match, TRBD2 (5 bases). The ends were cut back, 5 bases at V and 5 bases at J, with 14 bases in the middle. CDR3 length: 14 amino acids. Germline values: CDR1 SGHVS, CDR2 FNYEAQ. CDR3 sequence: CASSLRGREDTQYF. As DNA, the CDR3 is TGTGCCAGCAGCCTAAGAGGACGGGAAGATACGCAGTATTTT. Full variable domain (rest looked up from reference TRBV7-6 and TRBJ2-3): GAGVSQSPRYKVTKRGQDVALRCDPISGHVSLYWYRQALGQGPEFLTYFNYEAQQDKSGLPNDRFSAERPEGSISTLTIQRTEQRDSAMYRCASSLRGREDTQYFGPGTRLTVL.

The chain has TRBV19 and TRBJ1-5; no reliable D call. The CDR3 covers 12 residues. The germline V gene encodes CDR1 LNHDA and CDR2 SQIVND (reference sequence). V shed 1 base and J shed 7 bases, with 5 bases lying between them. The CDR3 here is CASSIVAQPQHF. CDR3 bases: TGTGCCAGTAGTATAGTGGCGCAGCCCCAGCATTTT.

The genes are TRBV27 and TRBJ1-1; D unclear. V was pared by 0 bases and J by 0 bases, with 11 bases between. This CDR3 has 16 amino acids. Germline V CDR1 and CDR2: MNHEY, SMNVEV (reference sequence). The chain's CDR3 is CASSLSLRVLNTEAFF. In nucleotides, the CDR3 is TGTGCCAGCAGTTTATCGCTTCGGGTGCTGAACACTGAAGCTTTCTTT.

The J gene is TRBJ1-2, the V gene TRBV28, with D uncertain. CDR1 MDHEN and CDR2 SYDVKM come from the germline V gene. The germline V and J ends were trimmed by 7 bases and 5 bases, with 17 bases remaining between them. This CDR3 has 14 amino acids. DNA for the CDR3: TGTGCCAGCACGAGACCCCTTACGCGTTATGGCTACACCTTC. It yields the protein CASTRPLTRYGYTF.

This clone occurred a few times. This chain connects TRBV7-9 to TRBJ2-7; TRBD1 agrees at 7 bases. Per germline, CDR1 SEHNR and CDR2 FQNEAQ (reference sequence). The CDR3 spans 13 residues. Unmatched junction bases numbered 7, after V lost 5 bases and J lost 6 bases. CDR3 region: CASSPTTGVEQYF. The CDR3 DNA reads TGTGCCAGCAGCCCGACTACAGGGGTCGAGCAGTACTTC.

The chain links TRBV13 to TRBJ2-7, with 8 bases fitting TRBD2. Germline trimming cut 6 bases from V and 0 bases from J; bases unmatched to any gene: 10. The CDR3 covers 16 residues. Germline loops: CDR1 PRHDT, CDR2 FYEKMQ (reference sequence). CDR3 sequence reads: CASSPAGEGGSYEQYF. CDR3 bases: TGTGCCAGCAGTCCAGCGGGAGAGGGAGGCTCCTACGAGCAGTACTTC.

V gene TRBV15 combines with J gene TRBJ2-7; weak D call: TRBD1 (6 bases). The CDR3 spans 15 residues. V was shortened by 4 bases and J by 2 bases, with 15 bases between the two germline ends. From germline, CDR1 is LNHNV and CDR2 YYDKDF (reference sequence). This CDR3 is CATSKESRGTYEQYF. The CDR3 region has the DNA TGTGCCACCAGCAAGGAATCAAGGGGGACCTACGAGCAGTACTTC.

This clone was counted a few times. The J gene is TRBJ1-1, the V gene TRBV28; 7 nucleotides align to TRBD1. The germline V gene has CDR1 MDHEN and CDR2 SYDVKM. The CDR3 is 14 amino acids. After removal of 6 bases from V and 1 base from J, the junction contained 5 bases not matched to a gene. This CDR3 is CASRVTGWNTEAFF. For the CDR3, the DNA is TGTGCCAGCAGGGTGACAGGGTGGAACACTGAAGCTTTCTTT.

The V and J genes are TRBV25-1 and TRBJ2-5, with D unclear. V was shortened by 4 bases and J by 4 bases, with 13 bases between the two germline ends. CDR3 length equals 14 residues. Germline V gene sequence: CDR1 MGHDK, CDR2 SYGVNS. CDR3 sequence (DNA): TGTGCCAGCAGTGCCGGCGGAACCGGAGAGACCCAGTACTTC. As protein: CASSAGGTGETQYF. The full variable domain, completed using reference TRBV25-1 and TRBJ2-5, is EADIYQTPRYLVIGTGKKITLECSQTMGHDKMYWYQQDPGMELHLIHYSYGVNSTEKGDLSSESTVSRIRTEHFPLTLESARPSHTSQYLCASSAGGTGETQYFGPGTRLLVL.

The rearrangement joins TRBV10-3 to TRBJ2-6; weak D call: TRBD2 (5 bases). The V and J ends lost 3 bases and 0 bases respectively, with 15 bases between them. There are 18 residues in the CDR3. The V gene's germline CDR1 is ENHRY and CDR2 SYGVKD. The CDR3 bases are TGTGCCATCAGTGACCCTACCGGGGTGAACTCTGGGGCCAACGTCCTGACTTTC. Amino acid sequence: CAISDPTGVNSGANVLTF.

The CDR3 reads CASSLPIYTGELFF. The DNA for the CDR3 is TGTGCCAGCAGCCTTCCTATTTACACCGGGGAGCTGTTTTTT. The chain combines TRBV28 with TRBJ2-2; D is unclear. CDR1 MDHEN and CDR2 SYDVKM come from the germline V gene. This CDR3 region has 14 residues. Trimming took 6 bases from V and 3 from J, leaving 11 bases between them.

In DNA, the CDR3 is TGTGCCAGCAGTGATCGGCAGGGTCATCCCGGGGAGCTGTTTTTT. Its translation is CASSDRQGHPGELFF. The rearrangement uses TRBV2 and TRBJ2-2; tentatively, D is TRBD1 (5 bases). CDR1 and CDR2 from the germline V gene are SNHLY and FYNNEI. The CDR3 covers 15 residues. V was trimmed by 3 bases and J by 6 bases, leaving 14 bases between them.

The chain joins TRBV5-1 to TRBJ2-2, with D possibly TRBD2 on 5 matching bases. Trimming pared 0 bases from V and 1 base from J, leaving 22 bases between. This CDR3 has 20 residues. The germline V gene has CDR1 SGHRS and CDR2 YFSETQ. DNA for the CDR3: TGCGCCAGCAGCTTGGGCCCGCGGCGGGCCCTCCCAGGGAACACCGGGGAGCTGTTTTTT. Protein: CASSLGPRRALPGNTGELFF.

The chain joins TRBV27 to TRBJ2-7; D may be TRBD1 (5 bases). Germline-derived CDR1 and CDR2 are MNHEY and SMNVEV (reference sequence). CDR3 length: 13 amino acids. The V end was cut by 2 bases, the J end by 6 bases, with 11 bases between. CDR3: CASSLKGRGEQYF. DNA of the CDR3: TGTGCCAGCAGTTTAAAAGGAAGGGGCGAGCAGTACTTC.

The rearrangement uses TRBV19 and TRBJ2-1, with D maybe TRBD1 (6 bases). In germline, CDR1 is LNHDA, CDR2 SQIVND (reference sequence). Between the trimmed V and J ends, which lost 7 bases and 5 bases, there was a span of 12 bases. The CDR3 runs 13 residues. CDR3: CASTRGRDNEQFF. CDR3 nucleotides: TGTGCCAGTACCAGGGGACGGGACAATGAGCAGTTCTTC. The complete variable domain, with remaining parts taken from reference TRBV19 and TRBJ2-1, reads DGGITQSPKYLFRKEGQNVTLSCEQNLNHDAMYWYRQDPGQGLRLIYYSQIVNDFQKGDIAEGYSVSREKKESFPLTVTSAQKNPTAFYLCASTRGRDNEQFFGPGTRLTVL.

The chain is built from TRBV27 and TRBJ2-1, with D possibly being TRBD2 (5 bases). Per germline, CDR1 MNHEY and CDR2 SMNVEV (reference sequence). The CDR3 is 15 residues long. Trimming shortened V by 3 bases and J by 4 bases, and 13 bases separated the two germline ends. The CDR3: CASSLTIHVYNEQFF. The CDR3 coding sequence is TGTGCCAGCAGTTTGACTATTCATGTGTACAATGAGCAGTTCTTC.

This rearrangement joins TRBV11-2 to TRBJ2-7, with 8 positions matching TRBD1. The CDR3 consists of 17 residues. Germline loops: CDR1 SGHAT, CDR2 FQNNGV. Trimming cost V 0 bases and J 0 bases; bases outside gene matches: 7. The CDR3 DNA is TGTGCCAGCAGCTTAGATGGGTGGACAGGGCCCTCCTACGAGCAGTACTTC. Its translation: CASSLDGWTGPSYEQYF.

This clone was seen only once. The chain's CDR3 is CAWSLGVAYNEQFF. Written as DNA, the CDR3 is TGTGCCTGGAGTTTGGGGGTGGCCTACAATGAGCAGTTCTTC. The genes are TRBV30 and TRBJ2-1; D tentatively reads TRBD1 or TRBD2 (5 bases each). V dropped 2 bases and J dropped 2 bases, with 10 bases sitting between them. The CDR3 length is 14 residues. Germline values: CDR1 GTSNPN, CDR2 SVGIG (reference sequence).

The chain uses TRBV19 and TRBJ2-7, with D perhaps TRBD1 or TRBD2 (5 bases each). This CDR3 is built from 13 residues. CDR1 is LNHDA, CDR2 SQIVND, per germline (reference sequence). The V end lost 8 bases, the J end lost 1 base, and 12 bases lay between the germline ends. CDR3 protein: CASWDRLSYEQYF. The CDR3, as DNA: TGTGCCAGTTGGGACCGCCTATCCTACGAGCAGTACTTC.

The chain recombines TRBV7-9 with TRBJ1-2; D not certain. The CDR3 loop spans 14 amino acids. Trimming stripped 0 bases from V and 5 bases from J, with 10 bases between. From germline, CDR1 is SEHNR and CDR2 FQNEAQ (reference sequence). CDR3 nucleotide sequence: TGTGCCAGCAGCTTAGCGACACCTTATTATGGCTACACCTTC. Translated, it gives CASSLATPYYGYTF.

The table lists this clone with a count of one. V is TRBV9 and J is TRBJ2-2; 11 bases line up with TRBD1. The CDR3 runs 16 residues. Germline CDR1 is SGDLS and CDR2 is YYNGEE. The J segment lost 5 bases and the V segment lost 5 bases, leaving 8 bases of the junction unmatched. The CDR3 DNA follows: TGTGCCAGCAGAAACCGGGACAGGGGGGAAACCGGGGAGCTGTTTTTT. This encodes CASRNRDRGETGELFF. Full variable domain (rest looked up from reference TRBV9 and TRBJ2-2): DSGVTQTPKHLITATGQRVTLRCSPRSGDLSVYWYQQSLDQGLQFLIQYYNGEERAKGNILERFSAQQFPDLHSELNLSSLELGDSALYFCASRNRDRGETGELFFGEGSRLTVL.

This chain links TRBV11-3 with TRBJ2-2; D not resolved. The CDR3 covers 13 residues. V lost 0 bases and J 9 bases, leaving 8 bases between the germline ends. The germline gives CDR1 SGHNT, CDR2 YENEEA. The CDR3 nucleotides read TGTGCCAGCAGCTTAGAGGTAGAACGGGAGCTGTTTTTT. As protein: CASSLEVERELFF. Complete variable domain (other parts from reference TRBV11-3 and TRBJ2-2): EAGVVQSPRYKIIEKKQPVAFWCNPISGHNTLYWYLQNLGQGPELLIRYENEEAVDDSQLPKDRFSAERLKGVDSTLKIQPAELGDSAVYLCASSLEVERELFFGEGSRLTVL.

The chain combines TRBV7-9 with TRBJ1-5; 8 positions match TRBD1. Trimming took 3 bases from V and 6 from J; bases not matched to a gene: 10. This CDR3 is 16 amino acids long. Germline values: CDR1 SEHNR, CDR2 FQNEAQ (reference sequence). CDR3 coding DNA: TGTGCCAGCAGCTTTGATTTTGCAGGGGGCGGTCAGCCCCAGCATTTT. This codes for CASSFDFAGGGQPQHF. Complete variable domain (other parts from reference TRBV7-9 and TRBJ1-5): DTGVSQNPRHKITKRGQNVTFRCDPISEHNRLYWYRQTLGQGPEFLTYFQNEAQLEKSRLLSDRFSAERPKGSFSTLEIQRTEQGDSAMYLCASSFDFAGGGQPQHFGDGTRLSIL.

This sequence joins TRBV6-1 and TRBJ2-7; 7 positions match TRBD2. This CDR3 spans 14 amino acids. From germline, CDR1 is MNHNS and CDR2 SASEGT. V gave up 6 bases and J gave up 4 bases; unmatched junction bases: 9. CDR3: CASREGQGGYEQYF. The DNA of the CDR3 is TGTGCCAGCAGGGAGGGGCAGGGAGGGTACGAGCAGTACTTC.

The V gene is TRBV30, the J gene TRBJ2-1; D unclear. The germline gives CDR1 GTSNPN, CDR2 SVGIG (reference sequence). This CDR3 is 12 amino acids long. The V and J ends lost 4 bases and 10 bases respectively, with 14 bases between them. The CDR3 reads CAWTAGPHEQFF. The CDR3 nucleotides read TGTGCCTGGACCGCAGGCCCGCACGAGCAGTTCTTC.

This clone has just one count. The V call is TRBV4-3, the J call TRBJ2-1, with 8 positions matching TRBD2. The CDR3 consists of 16 residues. J was trimmed by 6 bases and V by 1 base; bases with no gene match: 8. Germline V CDR1 and CDR2: LGHNA, YSLEER. The CDR3 nucleotides are TGCGCCAGCAGCCAAGGGACGGGAGGGACGGGCAATGAGCAGTTCTTC. Translation gives CASSQGTGGTGNEQFF.

The chain carries TRBV9 and TRBJ2-3; 7 nucleotides match TRBD2. The CDR3 has 16 residues. Germline values: CDR1 SGDLS, CDR2 YYNGEE. V trimming: 4 bases; J trimming: 0 bases; junction bases outside the gene matches: 8. CDR3 nucleotides: TGTGCCAGCAGCCCTTACCGACTAGCTAGCACAGATACGCAGTATTTT. The encoded protein is CASSPYRLASTDTQYF.

The chain combines TRBV7-9 with TRBJ1-2; D possibly corresponds to TRBD1 (6 bases). V lost 8 bases, J lost 5 bases, and 12 bases lay in between. The CDR3 loop spans 12 amino acids. Germline values: CDR1 SEHNR, CDR2 FQNEAQ (reference sequence). CDR3 sequence reads: CASSKQGYGYTF. CDR3 in DNA: TGTGCCAGCTCAAAACAGGGTTATGGCTACACCTTC.

Regarding this clone: Different DNA sequences within this sample yield the same CDR3. The chain uses TRBV7-9 and TRBJ1-2; tentatively, D is TRBD1 (6 bases). V dropped 0 bases and J dropped 3 bases, with 8 bases sitting between them. This CDR3 spans 14 amino acids. Germline V gene lookup returns CDR1 SEHNR and CDR2 FQNEAQ (reference sequence). The CDR3 nucleotides are TGTGCCAGCAGCTTAGCGGCAGGGGACTATGGCTACACCTTC. Amino acids: CASSLAAGDYGYTF.